Below, 5 T cell receptor beta chains from the same sample are listed, as sequenced in a study of blood T cell repertoires in COVID-19. The repertoire was sequenced with immunoSEQ multiplex PCR; TCRdb's copy has only in-frame clones and lacks some. Here the sample spans 190,000 or so clones, approximately 88% being singletons. The sequencing sample was made of peripheral blood. These receptors came from a man aged 40-49 years with acute or convalescent COVID-19.

The chain recombines TRBV5-1 with TRBJ2-1, with D possibly being TRBD1 (5 bases). The V gene lost 5 bases and the J gene lost 8 bases, with 14 bases spanning the gap. This CDR3 has 13 amino acids. Germline-derived CDR1 and CDR2 are SGHRS and YFSETQ. CDR3 in DNA: TGCGCCAGCAGACCGACGCAGGGCGATGAGCAGTTCTTC. Protein product: CASRPTQGDEQFF.

In nucleotides, the CDR3 is TGTGCCAGCAGCCAAGAGACGACAGGGTTGACTGAAGCTTTCTTT. It is translated as CASSQETTGLTEAFF. This chain links TRBV4-2 with TRBJ1-1, with 7 bases lining up with TRBD1. V lost 0 bases to trimming and J lost 5 bases; unmatched junction nucleotides: 6. The germline gives CDR1 LGHNA, CDR2 YNFKEQ. The CDR3 is 15 residues long.

The rearrangement uses TRBV5-1 and TRBJ2-1; D perhaps matches TRBD1 (7 bases). The CDR3 sequence is 16 residues long. Deletions cut 0 bases from V and 9 bases from J, with 19 bases between. Germline V CDR1 and CDR2: SGHRS, YFSETQ. This CDR3 reads CASSLGAGQSILEQFF. In nucleotides, the CDR3 is TGCGCCAGCAGCTTGGGGGCGGGACAGTCAATCCTTGAGCAGTTCTTC.

The J gene is TRBJ2-5, the V gene TRBV23-1; unclear D gene. TRBV23-1 has ORF status, its function being uncertain. V was pared by 1 base and J by 4 bases, with 16 bases between. The length of the CDR3 is 16 residues. CDR3: CASSQLEGVCIETQYF. In DNA, the CDR3 is TGCGCCAGCAGTCAATTGGAAGGAGTTTGCATAGAGACCCAGTACTTC.

The rearrangement joins TRBV4-2 to TRBJ2-4; D is perhaps TRBD2 (5 bases). Looked up from germline, CDR1 is LGHNA and CDR2 is YNFKEQ. The CDR3 extends over 15 amino acids. Trimming removed 1 base from V and 7 bases from J, with 14 bases in between. The CDR3 protein is CASSQVPGNRNIQYF. The CDR3 DNA follows: TGTGCCAGCAGCCAAGTACCGGGGAATCGGAACATTCAGTACTTC.